This T cell receptor (beta chain) is from a study of cytomegalovirus exposure and HLA in healthy donors. Whole-study results and caveats: What TCR beta sequences reportedly achieved was accurate prediction of HLA-A and HLA-B alleles in most subjects.

Looked up from germline, CDR1 is SGHAT and CDR2 is FQNNGV. Germline trimming cut 4 bases from V and 5 bases from J; bases unmatched to any gene: 12. There are 16 residues in the CDR3. The PCR employed 60 Vbeta primers together with 13 Jbeta primers. Assay: immunoSEQ multiplex PCR; the TCRdb copy retains only in-frame clones and omits some. The repertoire holds about 84,000 clones, around three fifths seen once, with 14% to 15% in the top ten. For this clone: What it binds is not known.

While unrecorded immune exposures were likely, the donors were nominally healthy when sampled. The genes are TRBV11-2 and TRBJ2-7, with 9 nucleotides matching TRBD1. The source is a woman between 40 and 55 years old in good health and CMV-seropositive. Input material: PBMCs. Here the CDR3 reads CASSSTGTGNPHEQYF. CDR3 DNA sequence: TGTGCCAGCAGCTCGACCGGGACAGGGAACCCCCACGAGCAGTACTTC.